A single sample is the source of the 23 T cell receptor beta chains below, sequenced in a study of shared clonotypes between healthy human individuals. Only in-frame clones appear in the TCRdb table, and some are missing; sequencing was by immunoSEQ multiplex PCR. The sample lists about 2.3 million clones, approximately 90% occurring once. Sequenced: naive CD4+ T cells from PBMCs. Subset of the sample: CD45RA+ positively selected. The receptors derive from a man aged 18-30 years in good health. Some clones in this sample may be carry-over from other donors' samples.

This clone was counted between two and nine times. The chain employs TRBV4-1 and TRBJ2-1; the match to TRBD2 covers 7 bases. Germline values: CDR1 MGHRA, CDR2 YSYEKL. The CDR3 is 15 amino acids. V gave up 3 bases and J gave up 6 bases; unmatched junction bases: 8. Here the CDR3 reads CASSQPGLRPNEQFF. In nucleotides, the CDR3 is TGCGCCAGCAGCCAGCCGGGACTAAGACCCAATGAGCAGTTCTTC.

The chain has TRBV4-1 and TRBJ2-2; D is uncertain. The CDR3 sequence is 13 residues long. Germline V gene data show CDR1 as MGHRA and CDR2 as YSYEKL. V lost 3 bases to trimming and J lost 7 bases, with 9 bases between them. The CDR3 here is CASSQPLDGELFF. The CDR3 bases are TGCGCCAGCAGCCAGCCATTGGACGGGGAGCTGTTTTTT.

The rearrangement links TRBV28 to TRBJ1-5, with TRBD1 as a possible D gene (5 bases). V was shortened by 2 bases and J by 9 bases, with 8 bases between the two germline ends. CDR1 and CDR2 (germline): MDHEN, SYDVKM. This CDR3 is built from 12 residues. CDR3 sequence (DNA): TGTGCCAGCAGTTTAAGGGACCGGCCCCAGCATTTT. Its translation: CASSLRDRPQHF.

The genes are TRBV7-9 and TRBJ2-7; 8 bases align to TRBD2. This CDR3 spans 16 amino acids. Trimming took 4 bases from V and 6 from J; bases not matched to a gene: 14. Germline V gene sequence: CDR1 SEHNR, CDR2 FQNEAQ (reference sequence). CDR3 DNA sequence: TGTGCCAGCAGCTCCTTCGCCGGGAGGGCCATGCGCGAGCAGTACTTC. This codes for CASSSFAGRAMREQYF.

The rearrangement links TRBV9 to TRBJ2-5; TRBD1 or TRBD2 may be the D gene (7 bases each). V lost 0 bases, J lost 2 bases, and 14 bases lay in between. Germline V CDR1 and CDR2: SGDLS, YYNGEE. The CDR3 sequence is 16 residues long. The CDR3 sequence: CASSVEGRGRQETQYF. The DNA of the CDR3 is TGTGCCAGCAGCGTAGAAGGGAGGGGGCGTCAAGAGACCCAGTACTTC.

A note on this clone: Within the sample, other DNA sequences also encode this same CDR3. V gene TRBV18 combines with J gene TRBJ2-1; either TRBD1 or TRBD2 may supply D (5 bases each). Germline V gene data show CDR1 as KGHSH and CDR2 as LQKENI. The CDR3 covers 15 residues. V lost 1 base to trimming and J lost 0 bases, with 7 bases between them. In DNA form, the CDR3 reads TGTGCCAGCTCACCACTCGGGGCCTCCTACAATGAGCAGTTCTTC. This codes for CASSPLGASYNEQFF.

About this clone: Given a much more abundant clone one base away, this may be a read error. This chain connects TRBV7-9 to TRBJ2-1; 10 bases are shared with TRBD2. Losses at the gene ends were 1 base for V and 5 bases for J; bases not matched to a gene: 2. Per the germline V gene, CDR1 is SEHNR and CDR2 is FQNEAQ (reference sequence). CDR3 length equals 15 residues. The chain's CDR3 is CASSLGTSGNNEQFF. CDR3 nucleotide sequence: TGTGCCAGCAGCTTAGGGACTAGCGGAAACAATGAGCAGTTCTTC.

The rearrangement links TRBV19 to TRBJ1-5; perhaps TRBD1 as D (6 bases). The germline V gene encodes CDR1 LNHDA and CDR2 SQIVND (reference sequence). The CDR3 covers 13 residues. Trimming removed 8 bases from V and 6 bases from J, with 14 bases in between. In nucleotides, the CDR3 is TGTGCCAGTGAAACAGGGTACGGTCAGCCCCAGCATTTT. This encodes CASETGYGQPQHF.

The chain employs TRBV7-8 and TRBJ2-5; D is possibly TRBD2 (5 bases). The germline gives CDR1 SGHVS, CDR2 FQNEAQ. The CDR3 is 16 amino acids. Trimming removed 5 bases from V and 2 bases from J, with 18 bases in between. The CDR3 DNA follows: TGTGCCAGCAGCACGTCGAGGGTAGGTCTTCAAGAGACCCAGTACTTC. Its protein is CASSTSRVGLQETQYF.

The chain uses TRBV7-2 and TRBJ2-3; 10 bases line up with TRBD2. V dropped 5 bases and J dropped 2; count of bases not matched to a gene: 7. Germline CDR1 is SGHTA and CDR2 is FQGNSA. The CDR3 totals 16 residues. In nucleotides, the CDR3 is TGTGCCAGCAGCCCGGGACTAGCGCGGCTCACAGATACGCAGTATTTT. Encoded protein: CASSPGLARLTDTQYF.

Details on this clone: Distinct nucleotide sequences in the sample also encode this CDR3. V and J are TRBV2 and TRBJ1-4; 7 nucleotides line up with TRBD1. CDR3 length: 14 residues. Trimming at V came to 8 bases and at J to 0 bases, leaving 3 bases not matched to a gene. Germline V lookup: CDR1 SNHLY, CDR2 FYNNEI. CDR3 loop: CASRGTATNEKLFF. CDR3 nucleotide sequence: TGTGCCAGCCGCGGGACAGCAACTAATGAAAAACTGTTTTTT.

CDR3 coding DNA: TGTGCCAGCAGCTCCGGGACTAGCGGGAGGGCCGTAGAGACCCAGTACTTC. This codes for CASSSGTSGRAVETQYF. The chain combines TRBV7-3 with TRBJ2-5, with 16 positions matching TRBD2. The CDR3 is made up of 17 amino acids. CDR1 is SGHTA and CDR2 is FQGTGA in the germline V gene. Trimming took 4 bases from V and 4 from J; bases not matched to a gene: 6.

The chain joins TRBV30 to TRBJ2-7; D remains ambiguous. V lost 5 bases and J lost 3, with 8 bases in between. The CDR3 extends over 11 amino acids. Per germline, CDR1 GTSNPN and CDR2 SVGIG (reference sequence). DNA of the CDR3: TGTGCCTGGGCCTGGGACTACGAGCAGTACTTC. Protein product: CAWAWDYEQYF.

V usage is TRBV7-8 and J usage is TRBJ2-1; 9 nucleotides agree with TRBD1. V was clipped by 5 bases and J by 2 bases; unmatched bases: 4. The CDR3 runs to 15 residues. Per germline, CDR1 SGHVS and CDR2 FQNEAQ. This chain's CDR3 is CASSGRDRAYNEQFF. The DNA of the CDR3 is TGTGCCAGCAGCGGCCGGGACAGGGCCTACAATGAGCAGTTCTTC.

This clone is a singleton in its sample. This chain uses TRBV2 with TRBJ1-1, with D maybe TRBD1 (5 bases). The CDR3 length is 14 residues. With 8 bases removed from V and 2 bases from J, the gap between germline ends came to 15 bases. From germline, CDR1 is SNHLY and CDR2 FYNNEI. The CDR3 DNA follows: TGTGCCAGCCTATTGGGGGGTTCTAACACTGAAGCTTTCTTT. Encoded protein: CASLLGGSNTEAFF.

The chain is built from TRBV7-2 and TRBJ1-1; D call uncertain. From germline, CDR1 is SGHTA and CDR2 FQGNSA. The CDR3 is made up of 15 amino acids. Trimming pared 2 bases from V and 0 bases from J, leaving 10 bases between. This CDR3 reads CASSLNAQLNTEAFF. For the CDR3, the DNA is TGTGCCAGCAGCTTAAACGCACAGCTGAACACTGAAGCTTTCTTT.

This rearrangement joins TRBV2 to TRBJ1-1, with D possibly matching TRBD1 (5 bases). V was cut by 7 bases and J by 1 base, with 10 bases left in between. The CDR3 runs 13 residues. CDR1 and CDR2 (germline): SNHLY, FYNNEI. CDR3 sequence (DNA): TGTGCCAGCATCCTGGGGCCGAACACTGAAGCTTTCTTT. It is translated as CASILGPNTEAFF.

This chain uses TRBV6-1 with TRBJ2-7; 12 nucleotides align to TRBD1. CDR3 length: 14 amino acids. Per the germline V gene, CDR1 is MNHNS and CDR2 is SASEGT. The ends lost 6 bases at V and 7 bases at J; junction bases unmatched: 7. CDR3 DNA sequence: TGTGCCAGCAGGGGGGACAGGGGGCGATTAGAGCAGTACTTC. Protein: CASRGDRGRLEQYF.

CDR3 amino acids: CASSATRQGNEQFF. The CDR3 DNA reads as TGTGCCAGCAGTGCCACCCGCCAGGGCAATGAGCAGTTCTTC. This chain connects TRBV6-1 to TRBJ2-1; D is possibly TRBD1 (5 bases). Per germline, CDR1 MNHNS and CDR2 SASEGT. The CDR3 consists of 14 residues. The ends were cut back, 4 bases at V and 6 bases at J, with 13 bases in the middle.

About this clone: The sample has other DNA sequences that encode this CDR3 too. The gene calls are TRBV6-1 and TRBJ1-1; no clear D gene. Germline V gene data show CDR1 as MNHNS and CDR2 as SASEGT. There are 12 residues in the CDR3. Trimming took off 3 bases at V and 2 bases at J, with 4 bases between the two ends. CDR3 sequence reads: CASSDRNTEAFF. The CDR3 DNA is TGTGCCAGCAGTGACCGCAACACTGAAGCTTTCTTT.

The rearrangement joins TRBV2 to TRBJ1-2; D ambiguous. V lost 9 bases to trimming and J lost 13 bases, with 15 bases between them. This CDR3 contains 10 residues. Germline CDR1 reads SNHLY; CDR2 reads FYNNEI. The DNA for the CDR3 is TGTGCCAGAGGAGGTACCAGCTGCACCTTC. It specifies CARGGTSCTF. Full variable domain (remainder filled in from reference TRBV2 and TRBJ1-2): EPEVTQTPSHQVTQMGQEVILRCVPISNHLYFYWYRQILGQKVEFLVSFYNNEISEKSEIFDDQFSVERPDGSNFTLKIRSTKLEDSAMYFCARGGTSCTFGSGTRLTVV.

The chain combines TRBV9 with TRBJ1-2; tentative D call: TRBD1 (5 bases). Germline CDR1 and CDR2: SGDLS and YYNGEE. V lost 0 bases, J lost 3 bases, and 9 bases lay in between. CDR3 length equals 14 residues. CDR3 nucleotide sequence: TGTGCCAGCAGCGTAGGGGGCTGGGACTATGGCTACACCTTC. As protein: CASSVGGWDYGYTF. The full variable domain, completed using reference TRBV9 and TRBJ1-2, is DSGVTQTPKHLITATGQRVTLRCSPRSGDLSVYWYQQSLDQGLQFLIQYYNGEERAKGNILERFSAQQFPDLHSELNLSSLELGDSALYFCASSVGGWDYGYTFGSGTRLTVV.

V is TRBV5-1 and J is TRBJ2-7; no reliable D call. Germline V gives CDR1 SGHRS, CDR2 YFSETQ. The CDR3 has 15 amino acids. The ends were cut back, 0 bases at V and 1 base at J, with 11 bases in the middle. The CDR3 reads CASSLGTAESYEQYF. As DNA, the CDR3 is TGCGCCAGCAGCTTGGGTACAGCCGAATCCTACGAGCAGTACTTC.